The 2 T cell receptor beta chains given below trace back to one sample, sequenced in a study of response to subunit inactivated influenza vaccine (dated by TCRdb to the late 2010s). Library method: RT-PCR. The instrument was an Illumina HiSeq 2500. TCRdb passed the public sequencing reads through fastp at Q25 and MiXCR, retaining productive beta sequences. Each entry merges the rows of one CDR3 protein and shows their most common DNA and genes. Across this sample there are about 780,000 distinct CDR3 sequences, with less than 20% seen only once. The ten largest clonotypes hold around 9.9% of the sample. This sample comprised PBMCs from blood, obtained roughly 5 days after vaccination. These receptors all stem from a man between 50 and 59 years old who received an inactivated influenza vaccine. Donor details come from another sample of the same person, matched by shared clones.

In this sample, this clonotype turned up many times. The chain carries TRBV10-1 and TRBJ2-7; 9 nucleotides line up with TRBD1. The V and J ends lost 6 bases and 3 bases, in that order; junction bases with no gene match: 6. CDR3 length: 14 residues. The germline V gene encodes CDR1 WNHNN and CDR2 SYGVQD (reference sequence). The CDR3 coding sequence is TGCGCCAGCAGCTCTGGGACAGGGCTCTACGAGCAGTACTTC. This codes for CASSSGTGLYEQYF.

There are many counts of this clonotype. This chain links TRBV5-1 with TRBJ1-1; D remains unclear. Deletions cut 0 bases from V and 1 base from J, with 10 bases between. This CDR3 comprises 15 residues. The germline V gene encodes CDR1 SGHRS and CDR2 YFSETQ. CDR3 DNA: TGCGCCAGCAGCTTGGAGTGGGGTACGAACACTGAAGCTTTCTTT. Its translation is CASSLEWGTNTEAFF.